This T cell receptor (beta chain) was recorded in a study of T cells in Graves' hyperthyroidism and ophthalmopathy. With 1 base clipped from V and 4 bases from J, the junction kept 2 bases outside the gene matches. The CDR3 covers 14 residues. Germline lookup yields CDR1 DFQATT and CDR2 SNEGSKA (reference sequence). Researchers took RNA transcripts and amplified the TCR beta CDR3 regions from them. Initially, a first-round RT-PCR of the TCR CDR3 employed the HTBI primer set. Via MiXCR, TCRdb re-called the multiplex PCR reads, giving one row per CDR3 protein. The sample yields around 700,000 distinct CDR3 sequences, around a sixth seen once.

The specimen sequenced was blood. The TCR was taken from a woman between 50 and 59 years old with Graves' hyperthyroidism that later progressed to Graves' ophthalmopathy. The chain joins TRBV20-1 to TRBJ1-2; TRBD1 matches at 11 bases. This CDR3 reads CSARAGQGAYGYTF. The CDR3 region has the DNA TGCAGTGCTAGAGCCGGACAGGGGGCCTATGGCTACACCTTC.